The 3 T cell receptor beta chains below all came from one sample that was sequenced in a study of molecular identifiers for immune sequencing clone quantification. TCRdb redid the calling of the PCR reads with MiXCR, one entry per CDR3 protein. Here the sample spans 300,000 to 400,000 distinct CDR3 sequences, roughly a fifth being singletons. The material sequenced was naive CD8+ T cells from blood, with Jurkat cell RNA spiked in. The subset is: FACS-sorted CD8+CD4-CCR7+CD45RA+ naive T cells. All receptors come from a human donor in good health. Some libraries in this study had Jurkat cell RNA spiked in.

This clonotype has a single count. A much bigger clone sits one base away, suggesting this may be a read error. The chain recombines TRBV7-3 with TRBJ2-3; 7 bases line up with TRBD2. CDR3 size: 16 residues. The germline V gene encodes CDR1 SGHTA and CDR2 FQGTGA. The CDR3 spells CASSLTLASGTDTRYF. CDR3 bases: TGTGCCAGCAGCTTAACACTAGCGTCCGGAACAGATACGCGGTATTTT.

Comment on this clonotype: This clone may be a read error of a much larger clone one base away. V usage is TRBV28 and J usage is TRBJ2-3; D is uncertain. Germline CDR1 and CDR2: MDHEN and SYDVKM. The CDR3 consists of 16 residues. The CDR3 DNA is TGTGCCAGCAGTCCCCTCTTAGGGTCAAACACAGATACGCGGTATTTT. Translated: CASSPLLGSNTDTRYF.

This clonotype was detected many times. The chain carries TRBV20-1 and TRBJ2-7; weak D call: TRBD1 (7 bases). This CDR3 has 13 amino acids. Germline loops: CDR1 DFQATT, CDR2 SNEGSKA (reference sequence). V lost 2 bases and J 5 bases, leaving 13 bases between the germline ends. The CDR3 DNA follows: TGCAGTGCTAGACAGGGGGGTTACGACGAGCAGTACTTC. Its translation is CSARQGGYDEQYF.